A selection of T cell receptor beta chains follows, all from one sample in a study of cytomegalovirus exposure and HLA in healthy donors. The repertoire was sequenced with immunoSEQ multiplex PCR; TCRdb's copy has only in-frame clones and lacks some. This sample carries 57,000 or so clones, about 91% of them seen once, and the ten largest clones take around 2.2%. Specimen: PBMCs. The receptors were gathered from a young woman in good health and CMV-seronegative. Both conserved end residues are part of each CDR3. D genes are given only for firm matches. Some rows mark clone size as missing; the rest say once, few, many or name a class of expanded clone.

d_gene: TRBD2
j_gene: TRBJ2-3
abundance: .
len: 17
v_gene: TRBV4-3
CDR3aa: CASSQDSGLAKIDTQYF
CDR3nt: TGCGCCAGCAGCCAAGATTCCGGACTAGCAAAAATAGATACGCAGTATTTT

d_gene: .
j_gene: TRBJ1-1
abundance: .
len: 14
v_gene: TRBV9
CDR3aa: CASSVVPEDTEAFF
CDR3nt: TGTGCCAGCAGCGTAGTTCCTGAGGACACTGAAGCTTTCTTT

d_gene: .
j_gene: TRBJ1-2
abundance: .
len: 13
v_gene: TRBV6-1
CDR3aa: CASTTVGIYGYTF
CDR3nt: TGTGCCAGCACGACTGTCGGTATCTATGGCTACACCTTC

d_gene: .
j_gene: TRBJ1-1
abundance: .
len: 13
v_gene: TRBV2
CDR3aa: CASRRGRNTEAFF
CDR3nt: TGTGCCAGCCGGAGGGGACGGAACACTGAAGCTTTCTTT

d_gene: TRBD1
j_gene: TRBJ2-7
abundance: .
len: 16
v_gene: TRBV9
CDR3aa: CASSVGGGTGIYEQYF
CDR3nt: TGTGCCAGCAGCGTGGGGGGAGGGACAGGGATCTACGAGCAGTACTTC

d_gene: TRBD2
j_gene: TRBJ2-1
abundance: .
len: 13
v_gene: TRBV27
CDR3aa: CASSRLAVNEQFF
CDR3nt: TGTGCCAGCAGTAGACTAGCAGTCAATGAGCAGTTCTTC

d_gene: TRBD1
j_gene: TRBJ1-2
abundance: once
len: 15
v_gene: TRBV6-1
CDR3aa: CASTKGQASGYGYTF
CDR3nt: TGTGCCAGCACCAAAGGACAGGCCTCGGGCTATGGCTACACCTTC

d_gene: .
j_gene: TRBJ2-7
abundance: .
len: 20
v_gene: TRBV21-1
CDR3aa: CAISANDQGRTSGPSYEQYF
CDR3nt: TGTGCCATCTCAGCTAATGACCAGGGCCGGACTAGCGGACCCTCCTACGAGCAGTACTTC

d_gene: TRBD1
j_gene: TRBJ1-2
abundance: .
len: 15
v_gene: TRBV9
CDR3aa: CASSGGRQGNYGYTF
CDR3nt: TGTGCCAGCAGCGGGGGACGACAGGGTAACTATGGCTACACCTTC

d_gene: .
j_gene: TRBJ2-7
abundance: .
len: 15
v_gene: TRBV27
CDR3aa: CASSEGDGRYNEQYF
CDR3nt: TGTGCCAGCAGTGAGGGGGACGGTAGATATAATGAGCAGTACTTC

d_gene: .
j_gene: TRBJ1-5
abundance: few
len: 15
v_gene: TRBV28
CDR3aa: CASSLTEISNQPQHF
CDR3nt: TGTGCCAGCAGTCTGACAGAAATTAGCAATCAGCCCCAGCATTTT

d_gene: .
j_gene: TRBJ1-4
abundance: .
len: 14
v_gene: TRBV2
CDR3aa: CASSAGTTNEKLFF
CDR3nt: TGTGCCAGCAGCGCAGGAACAACTAATGAAAAACTGTTTTTT

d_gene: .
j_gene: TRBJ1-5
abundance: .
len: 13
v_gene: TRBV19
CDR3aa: CASSNLPDQPQHF
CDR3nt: TGTGCCAGTAGTAACCTGCCGGATCAGCCCCAGCATTTT

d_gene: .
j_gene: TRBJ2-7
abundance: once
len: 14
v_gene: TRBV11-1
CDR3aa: CASSRYVPGYEQYF
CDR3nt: TGTGCCAGCAGCCGCTACGTCCCCGGGTACGAGCAGTACTTC

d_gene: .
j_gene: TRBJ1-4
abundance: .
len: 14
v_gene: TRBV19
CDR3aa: CASTIQGSSEKLFF
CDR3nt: TGTGCCAGTACCATCCAGGGATCCAGTGAAAAACTGTTTTTT

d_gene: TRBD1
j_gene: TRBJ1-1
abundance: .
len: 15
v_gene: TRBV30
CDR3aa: CAWTSGTGSNTEAFF
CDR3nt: TGTGCCTGGACCTCTGGGACAGGTTCGAACACTGAAGCTTTCTTT

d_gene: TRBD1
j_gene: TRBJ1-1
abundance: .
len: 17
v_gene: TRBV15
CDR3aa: CATSSPGQVTMNTEAFF
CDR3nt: TGTGCCACCAGCTCACCGGGACAGGTAACTATGAACACTGAAGCTTTCTTT

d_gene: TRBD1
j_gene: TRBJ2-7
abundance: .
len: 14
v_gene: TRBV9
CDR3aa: CASSAGQGVYEQYF
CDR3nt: TGTGCCAGCAGCGCTGGGCAGGGGGTGTACGAGCAGTACTTC

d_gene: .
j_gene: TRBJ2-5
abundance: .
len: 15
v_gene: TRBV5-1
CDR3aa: CASSPDGGRGETQYF
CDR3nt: TGCGCCAGCAGCCCGGACGGGGGACGAGGGGAGACCCAGTACTTC

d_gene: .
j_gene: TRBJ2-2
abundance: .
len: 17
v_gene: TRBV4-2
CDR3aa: CASSQGFSAANTGELFF
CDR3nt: TGTGCCAGCAGCCAAGGGTTCTCGGCGGCTAACACCGGGGAGCTGTTTTTT

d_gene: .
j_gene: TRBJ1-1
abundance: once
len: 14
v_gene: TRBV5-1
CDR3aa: CASSYVQGNTEAFF
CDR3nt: TGCGCCAGCAGCTATGTACAGGGGAACACTGAAGCTTTCTTT

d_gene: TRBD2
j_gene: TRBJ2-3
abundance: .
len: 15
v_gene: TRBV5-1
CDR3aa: CASSGGLASTDTQYF
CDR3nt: TGCGCCAGCAGCGGTGGACTAGCGAGCACAGATACGCAGTATTTT

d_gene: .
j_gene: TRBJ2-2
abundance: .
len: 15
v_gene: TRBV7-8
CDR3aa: CASSSLAGNTGELFF
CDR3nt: TGTGCCAGCAGCTCCCTTGCGGGGAACACCGGGGAGCTGTTTTTT

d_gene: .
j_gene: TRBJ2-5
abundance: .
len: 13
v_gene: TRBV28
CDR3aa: CASSVPEWETQYF
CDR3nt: TGTGCCAGCAGTGTACCTGAGTGGGAGACCCAGTACTTC

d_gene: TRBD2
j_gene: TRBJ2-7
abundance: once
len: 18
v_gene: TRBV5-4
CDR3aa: CASSLTSGSFISRYEQYF
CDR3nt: TGTGCCAGCAGCTTGACTAGCGGGAGTTTTATTTCGAGGTACGAGCAGTACTTC

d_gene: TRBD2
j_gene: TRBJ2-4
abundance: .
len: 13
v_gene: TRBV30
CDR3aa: CAWLLAGGNIQYF
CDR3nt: TGTGCCTGGCTACTAGCGGGGGGAAACATTCAGTACTTC

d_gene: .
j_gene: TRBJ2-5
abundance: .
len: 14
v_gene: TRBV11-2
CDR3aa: CASTQGGGKETQYF
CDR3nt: TGTGCCAGCACCCAGGGAGGGGGGAAGGAGACCCAGTACTTC

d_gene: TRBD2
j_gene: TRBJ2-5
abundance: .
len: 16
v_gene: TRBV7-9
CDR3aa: CASSTTGLGGGETQYF
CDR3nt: TGTGCCAGCAGCACAACGGGACTAGGGGGTGGAGAGACCCAGTACTTC

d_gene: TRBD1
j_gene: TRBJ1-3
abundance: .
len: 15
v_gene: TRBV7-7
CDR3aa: CASSLGTGSGNTIYF
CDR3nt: TGTGCCAGCAGCTTAGGGACAGGGTCTGGAAACACCATATATTTT

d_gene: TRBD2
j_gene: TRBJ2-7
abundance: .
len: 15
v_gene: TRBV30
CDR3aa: CAWTGTSGSSYEQYF
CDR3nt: TGTGCCTGGACCGGGACTAGCGGGAGCTCCTACGAGCAGTACTTC

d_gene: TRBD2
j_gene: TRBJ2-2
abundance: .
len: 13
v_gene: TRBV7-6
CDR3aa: CASTWGGTGELFF
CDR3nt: TGTGCCAGCACCTGGGGGGGAACCGGGGAGCTGTTTTTT

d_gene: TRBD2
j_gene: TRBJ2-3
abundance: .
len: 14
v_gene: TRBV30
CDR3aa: CAWETSGVGDTQYF
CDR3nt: TGTGCCTGGGAGACTAGCGGGGTGGGAGATACGCAGTATTTT

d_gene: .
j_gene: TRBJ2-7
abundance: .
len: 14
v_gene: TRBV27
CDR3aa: CASSLVGSSYEQYF
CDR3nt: TGTGCCAGCAGTTTGGTGGGGAGCTCCTACGAGCAGTACTTC

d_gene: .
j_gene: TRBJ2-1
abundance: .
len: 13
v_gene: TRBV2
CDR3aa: CASNGGGVYEQFF
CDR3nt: TGTGCCAGCAACGGCGGCGGCGTATATGAGCAGTTCTTC

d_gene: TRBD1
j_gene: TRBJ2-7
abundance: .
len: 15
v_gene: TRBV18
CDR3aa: CASSPFTGAEHEQYF
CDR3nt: TGTGCCAGCTCACCGTTCACAGGGGCCGAGCACGAGCAGTACTTC

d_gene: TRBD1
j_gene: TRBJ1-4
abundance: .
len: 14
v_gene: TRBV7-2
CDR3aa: CASSVGTGLEKLFF
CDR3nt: TGTGCCAGCAGCGTGGGGACAGGCCTTGAAAAACTGTTTTTT

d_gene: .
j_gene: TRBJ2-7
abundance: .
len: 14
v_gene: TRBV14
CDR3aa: CASSQLTIRGEQYF
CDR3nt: TGTGCCAGCAGCCAGTTGACGATCCGGGGGGAGCAGTACTTC

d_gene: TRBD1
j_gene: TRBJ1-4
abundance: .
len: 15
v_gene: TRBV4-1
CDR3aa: CASSQNRGNNEKLFF
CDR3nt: TGCGCCAGCAGCCAAAACAGGGGGAATAATGAAAAACTGTTTTTT

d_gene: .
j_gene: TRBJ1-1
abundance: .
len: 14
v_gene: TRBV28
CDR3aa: CASRLQGMNTEAFF
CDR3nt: TGTGCCAGCCGCCTACAGGGAATGAACACTGAAGCTTTCTTT

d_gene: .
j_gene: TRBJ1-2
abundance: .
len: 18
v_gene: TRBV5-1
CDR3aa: CASSPLLPTPFSNYGYTF
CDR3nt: TGCGCCAGCAGCCCTCTATTGCCCACCCCGTTCTCTAACTATGGCTACACCTTC

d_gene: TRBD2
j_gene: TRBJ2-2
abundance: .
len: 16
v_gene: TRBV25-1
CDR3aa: CASSETRGTITGELFF
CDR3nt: TGTGCCAGCAGTGAAACTAGAGGGACTATCACCGGGGAGCTGTTTTTT

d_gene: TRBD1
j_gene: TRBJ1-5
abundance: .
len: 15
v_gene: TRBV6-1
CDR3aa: CASSINRGRDQPQHF
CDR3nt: TGTGCCAGCAGTATAAACAGGGGGAGAGATCAGCCCCAGCATTTT

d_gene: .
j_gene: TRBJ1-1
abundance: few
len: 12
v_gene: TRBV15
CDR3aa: CATSREAGEAFF
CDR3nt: TGTGCCACCAGCAGAGAGGCAGGGGAAGCTTTCTTT

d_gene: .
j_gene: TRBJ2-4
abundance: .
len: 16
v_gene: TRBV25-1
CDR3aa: CASSDARRGPQNIQYF
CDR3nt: TGTGCCAGCAGTGACGCTCGTCGGGGTCCCCAAAACATTCAGTACTTC

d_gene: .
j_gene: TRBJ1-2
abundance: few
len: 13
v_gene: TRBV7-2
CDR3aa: CASSPQVNYGYTF
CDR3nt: TGTGCCAGCAGCCCACAGGTTAACTATGGCTACACCTTC

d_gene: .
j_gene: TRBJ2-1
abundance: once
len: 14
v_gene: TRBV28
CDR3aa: CASSLGGSYNEQFF
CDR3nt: TGTGCCAGCAGTCTCGGAGGCTCCTACAATGAGCAGTTCTTC

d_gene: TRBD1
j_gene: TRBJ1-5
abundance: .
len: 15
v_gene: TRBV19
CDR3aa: CASSGGQVTGQPQHF
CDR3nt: TGTGCCAGTAGTGGGGGACAGGTGACTGGTCAGCCCCAGCATTTT

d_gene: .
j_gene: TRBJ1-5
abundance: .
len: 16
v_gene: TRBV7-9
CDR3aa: CASSLEGTGSGQPQHF
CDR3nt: TGTGCCAGCAGCTTAGAAGGAACAGGGTCCGGTCAGCCCCAGCATTTT

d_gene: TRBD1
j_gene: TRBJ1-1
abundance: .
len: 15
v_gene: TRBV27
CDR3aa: CASSPGQVGGTRAFF
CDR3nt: TGTGCCAGCAGTCCGGGACAGGTCGGGGGAACTAGAGCTTTCTTT

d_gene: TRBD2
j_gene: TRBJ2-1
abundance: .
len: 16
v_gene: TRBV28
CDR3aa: CASSTLTSGRTNEQFF
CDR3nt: TGTGCCAGCAGTACATTGACTAGCGGGAGAACCAATGAGCAGTTCTTC

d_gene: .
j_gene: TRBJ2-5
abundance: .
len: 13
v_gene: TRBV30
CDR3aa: CAWSGLAEETQYF
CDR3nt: TGTGCCTGGAGTGGGTTAGCGGAGGAGACCCAGTACTTC

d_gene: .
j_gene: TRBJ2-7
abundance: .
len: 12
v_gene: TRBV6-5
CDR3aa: CASRAELFEQYF
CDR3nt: TGTGCCAGCAGGGCGGAATTGTTCGAGCAGTACTTC

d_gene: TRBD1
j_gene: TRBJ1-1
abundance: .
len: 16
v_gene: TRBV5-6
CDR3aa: CASSWAPTGANTEAFF
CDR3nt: TGTGCCAGCAGCTGGGCCCCGACAGGGGCGAACACTGAAGCTTTCTTT

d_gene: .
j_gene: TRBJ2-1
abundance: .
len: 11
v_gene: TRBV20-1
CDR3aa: CSAAIKHEQFF
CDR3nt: TGCAGTGCTGCTATAAAGCATGAGCAGTTCTTC